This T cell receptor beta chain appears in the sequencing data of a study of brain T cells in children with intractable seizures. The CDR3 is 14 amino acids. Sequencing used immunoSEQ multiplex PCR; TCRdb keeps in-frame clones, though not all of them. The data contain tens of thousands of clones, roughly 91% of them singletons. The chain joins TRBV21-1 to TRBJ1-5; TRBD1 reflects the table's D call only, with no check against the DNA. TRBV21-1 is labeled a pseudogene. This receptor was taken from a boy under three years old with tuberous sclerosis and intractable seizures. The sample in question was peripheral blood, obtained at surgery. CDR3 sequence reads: CASSKATGDQPQHF. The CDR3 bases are TGTGCCAGCAGCAAAGCGACAGGGGATCAGCCCCAGCATTTT.